This T cell receptor (beta chain) is from a study of T cells in women clearing cervical HPV infection. Study-wide context: Case blood was drawn a median approximately 21 weeks after lesion detection.

Study-wide findings and caveats: Combining TCR richness with V gene abundances gave around 0.83 AUC. CIN3+ cases had significantly higher TCR richness than controls; evenness did not differ. TRBV6-7 abundance was lower in cases than controls (around 0.11% versus 0.15%).

About this clone: The antigen is not known. Read coverage stops 3 residues before the CDR3 terminus; the germline J gene supplies the remainder.

Assay used: immunoSEQ multiplex PCR; TCRdb lists only in-frame clones, some missing. This repertoire comprises over 20,000 clones; its ten largest clones make up around 3.9%. Germline V gene data show CDR1 as SQVTM and CDR2 as ANQGSEA. CDR3 length: 12 residues. Between the trimmed V and J ends, which lost 4 bases and 6 bases, there was a span of 9 bases. The chain carries TRBV29-1 and TRBJ1-4; perhaps TRBD1 as D (6 bases). This TCR came from a woman aged 18-70 years with a cervical HPV16 infection that either progressed to CIN3+ or cleared (not recorded which). Input material: blood buffy coat. The CDR3 loop is CSVGAGDEKLFF. The covered CDR3 bases are TGCAGCGTTGGGGCAGGGGATGAAAAA. Filled out from reference TRBV29-1 and TRBJ1-4, the complete variable domain reads SAVISQKPSRDICQRGTSLTIQCQVDSQVTMMFWYRQQPGQSLTLIATANQGSEATYESGFVIDKFPISRPNLTFSTLTVSNMSPEDSSIYLCSVGAGDEKLFFGSGTQLSVL.